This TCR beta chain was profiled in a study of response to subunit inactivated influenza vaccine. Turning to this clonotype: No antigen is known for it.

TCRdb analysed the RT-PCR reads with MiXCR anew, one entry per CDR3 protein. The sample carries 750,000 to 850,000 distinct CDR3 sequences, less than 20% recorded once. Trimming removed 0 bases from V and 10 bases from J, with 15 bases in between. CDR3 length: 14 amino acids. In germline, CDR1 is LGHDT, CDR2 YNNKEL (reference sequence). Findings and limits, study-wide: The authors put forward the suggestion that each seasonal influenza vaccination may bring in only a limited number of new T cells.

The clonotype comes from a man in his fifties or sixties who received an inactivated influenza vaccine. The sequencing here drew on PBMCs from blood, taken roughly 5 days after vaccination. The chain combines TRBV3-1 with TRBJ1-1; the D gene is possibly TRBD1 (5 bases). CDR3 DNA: TGTGCCAGCAGCCAAGATTCCGGGGCCCGAAGAGCTTTCTTT. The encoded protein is CASSQDSGARRAFF.